The clone carrying this TCR beta chain was seen a handful of times. Antigen unknown. These data are taken from a study of vaccination and CD4 T cells after COVID-19. Study conclusions and caveats: Post-infection sampling omitted early timepoints and covered relatively few convalescent patients. The median count of SARS-CoV-2-reactive clonotypes rose from around 21 to 38, not significantly.

With 0 bases removed from V and 6 bases from J, the gap between germline ends came to 5 bases. Germline V CDR1 and CDR2: LNHNV, YYDKDF (reference sequence). CDR3 length equals 13 residues. Sequenced with the Oncomine TCR Beta short-read assay was DNA taken from cultured CD4+ T cells. One entry per CDR3 protein, called by TCRdb with MiXCR from the PCR reads. The sample shows about 20,000 distinct CDR3 sequences, roughly 70% of them seen only once. The treatment: approximately 9-day PBMC culture with coronavirus spike peptide pools or control peptides (ViraFEST assay). The sequence was collected from a human donor who had recovered from COVID-19. The sample was CD4+ T cells from blood, cultured in vitro. The chain links TRBV15 to TRBJ1-4; D is unclear. Here the CDR3 reads CATSRDGYEKLFF. The CDR3 DNA is TGTGCCACCAGCAGAGACGGATATGAAAAACTGTTTTTT. Full variable domain (missing parts from reference TRBV15 and TRBJ1-4): DAMVIQNPRYQVTQFGKPVTLSCSQTLNHNVMYWYQQKSSQAPKLLFHYYDKDFNNEADTPDNFQSRRPNTSFCFLDIRSPGLGDTAMYLCATSRDGYEKLFFGSGTQLSVL.